Listed below are T cell receptor beta chains from one sample, sequenced in a study of blood T cell repertoires in COVID-19. This table comes from immunoSEQ multiplex PCR, and its TCRdb copy is limited to in-frame clones, with some not included. Here the sample spans 75,000 to 90,000 clones, less than 85% being singletons. What was sequenced was peripheral blood. The source is a human donor in a cohort sampled during active COVID-19. CDR3s include the opening cysteine and the closing phenylalanine or tryptophan. D genes are given only for firm matches. The size of a clone is reported for some rows only, either as once, few or many, or as a class for expanded clones.

V: TRBV6-5
J: TRBJ1-1
D: -
size: -
DNA: TGTGCCAGCAGGTCAGGGTTCTACACTGAAGCTTTCTTT
CDR3: CASRSGFYTEAFF

V: TRBV5-6
J: TRBJ1-2
D: -
size: -
DNA: TGTGCCAGCAGCTTGGTTGAATTAGGGGCGAGGAACTATGGCTACACCTTC
CDR3: CASSLVELGARNYGYTF

V: TRBV6-1
J: TRBJ1-5
D: -
size: -
DNA: TGTGCCAGCAGTGAGTGGCAGGGAACGGGTCTTGGTCAGCCCCAGCATTTT
CDR3: CASSEWQGTGLGQPQHF

V: TRBV7-3
J: TRBJ2-1
D: -
size: -
DNA: TGTGCCAGCAGCCCGCGGACTGGGGAGGATTACAATGAGCAGTTCTTC
CDR3: CASSPRTGEDYNEQFF

V: TRBV5-1
J: TRBJ2-5
D: TRBD2
size: -
DNA: TGCGCCAGCCGACTAGCGGGAGTGCAAGAGACCCAGTACTTC
CDR3: CASRLAGVQETQYF

V: TRBV5-1
J: TRBJ2-7
D: TRBD1
size: -
DNA: TGCGCCAGCAGCGCGGGACAGGGCTACGAGCAGTACTTC
CDR3: CASSAGQGYEQYF

V: TRBV7-2
J: TRBJ1-2
D: -
size: -
DNA: TGTGCCAGCAGCTTTAGCGGGGCCGGGGGCGCGAGATATGGCTACACCTTC
CDR3: CASSFSGAGGARYGYTF

V: TRBV6-5
J: TRBJ1-6
D: -
size: -
DNA: TGTGCCAGCAGGCGGCCGGGGAATTCACCCCTCCACTTT
CDR3: CASRRPGNSPLHF

V: TRBV28
J: TRBJ1-3
D: -
size: once
DNA: TGTGCCAGCAGCCGGTTACCGACCGGGGGAAACACCATATATTTT
CDR3: CASSRLPTGGNTIYF

V: TRBV28
J: TRBJ2-3
D: -
size: -
DNA: TGTGCCAGCAGTATCCGACAGTACACAGATACGCAGTATTTT
CDR3: CASSIRQYTDTQYF

V: TRBV7-9
J: TRBJ2-7
D: -
size: -
DNA: TGTGCCAGCAGCTTAGCCCGGAGCTCCTACGAGCAGTACTTC
CDR3: CASSLARSSYEQYF

V: TRBV5-1
J: TRBJ1-6
D: TRBD1
size: -
DNA: TGCGCCAGCAGCTCCGACAGGGGGCCTTCACCCCTCCACTTT
CDR3: CASSSDRGPSPLHF

V: TRBV3-1/TRBV3-2
J: TRBJ1-6
D: -
size: few
DNA: TGTGCCAGCAGCCCCAGGGCCCCTTATAATTCACCCCTCCACTTT
CDR3: CASSPRAPYNSPLHF

V: TRBV5-6
J: TRBJ2-5
D: TRBD2
size: -
DNA: TGTGCCAGCAGCTTGACTAGCGGGGGGTTAGAGACCCAGTACTTC
CDR3: CASSLTSGGLETQYF

V: TRBV6-6
J: TRBJ2-1
D: TRBD2
size: -
DNA: TGTGCCAGCAGCTTCCGAGGGACTAGCGGATACAATGAGCAGTTCTTC
CDR3: CASSFRGTSGYNEQFF

V: TRBV6-5
J: TRBJ1-3
D: -
size: -
DNA: TGTGCCAGCTGCGCTGAAAGAGTCGCAAACACCATATATTTT
CDR3: CASCAERVANTIYF

V: TRBV15
J: TRBJ2-1
D: TRBD2
size: -
DNA: TGTGCCACCAGCAGAGATATTAGCGGGAGGGCCGGGAATGAGCAGTTCTTC
CDR3: CATSRDISGRAGNEQFF

V: TRBV7-3
J: TRBJ1-6
D: -
size: -
DNA: TGTGCCAGCAGCTCAGGGGTAAGGGATTCACCCCTCCACTTT
CDR3: CASSSGVRDSPLHF

V: TRBV10-3
J: TRBJ1-1
D: -
size: few
DNA: TGTGCCATCAGTGGCGGCGGAAACACTGAAGCTTTCTTT
CDR3: CAISGGGNTEAFF

V: TRBV7-8
J: TRBJ1-6
D: -
size: once
DNA: TGTGCCAGCAGCTTAAAAGTCGGTAATAATTCACCCCTCCACTTT
CDR3: CASSLKVGNNSPLHF

V: TRBV27
J: TRBJ2-2
D: -
size: -
DNA: TGTGCCAGCAGTTTTATCTCGAGAACCGGGGAGCTGTTTTTT
CDR3: CASSFISRTGELFF

V: TRBV9
J: TRBJ2-1
D: TRBD2
size: -
DNA: TGTGCCAGCAGCGTAAGTCCGGGACTAGCGGGAGGAAATGAGCAGTTCTTC
CDR3: CASSVSPGLAGGNEQFF

V: TRBV5-8
J: TRBJ1-2
D: -
size: -
DNA: TGTGCCAGCAGCCCCGGACAGAGGGGGTACTTC
CDR3: CASSPGQRGYF

V: TRBV5-1
J: TRBJ2-1
D: TRBD2
size: -
DNA: TGCGCCAGCAGCTTGGATAGCGGGAGTACCTACAATGAGCAGTTCTTC
CDR3: CASSLDSGSTYNEQFF

V: TRBV14
J: TRBJ1-1
D: -
size: -
DNA: TGTGCCAGCAGCATTCAGGGATCGGTAAAGACTGAAGCTTTCTTT
CDR3: CASSIQGSVKTEAFF

V: TRBV4-1
J: TRBJ2-1
D: TRBD1
size: once
DNA: TGCGCCAGCGGCGGGGACAGGGATAACTACAATGAGCAGTTCTTC
CDR3: CASGGDRDNYNEQFF

V: TRBV28
J: TRBJ2-7
D: -
size: -
DNA: TGTGCCAGCATCGGGGGTTGGACCTACGAGCAGTACTTC
CDR3: CASIGGWTYEQYF

V: TRBV20-1
J: TRBJ2-2
D: TRBD1
size: -
DNA: TGCAGTGCTAGTGGGACAGGGATATTGGGGGAGCTGTTTTTT
CDR3: CSASGTGILGELFF

V: TRBV15
J: TRBJ2-7
D: TRBD1
size: -
DNA: TGTGCCACCAGCAGGGGGACCGGGACAGCCTACGAGCAGTACTTC
CDR3: CATSRGTGTAYEQYF

V: TRBV27
J: TRBJ2-7
D: TRBD1
size: -
DNA: TGTGCCAGCAGGGACAGGGCCGAGCAGTACTTC
CDR3: CASRDRAEQYF

V: TRBV6-6
J: TRBJ2-7
D: -
size: -
DNA: TGTGCCAGCAGTTACTCGAATGCGGGCTCCTACGAGCAGTACTTC
CDR3: CASSYSNAGSYEQYF

V: TRBV28
J: TRBJ1-1
D: TRBD1
size: -
DNA: TGTGCCAGCAGTCCTACACAGGGGGCCCCTGAAGCTTTCTTT
CDR3: CASSPTQGAPEAFF

V: TRBV30
J: TRBJ1-1
D: -
size: -
DNA: TGTGCCTGCTCGACAGGGAACACTGAAGCTTTCTTT
CDR3: CACSTGNTEAFF

V: TRBV18
J: TRBJ2-2
D: -
size: -
DNA: TGTGCCAGCTCTCGAGAGACAGGAAACACCGGGGAGCTGTTTTTT
CDR3: CASSRETGNTGELFF

V: TRBV4-3
J: TRBJ2-5
D: TRBD2
size: -
DNA: TGCGCCAGCAGCCCGCGTACTAGCGGAGAGACCCAGTACTTC
CDR3: CASSPRTSGETQYF

V: TRBV18
J: TRBJ2-5
D: -
size: -
DNA: TGTGCCAGCTACCAGGAAGAGACCCAGTACTTC
CDR3: CASYQEETQYF

V: TRBV5-1
J: TRBJ1-1
D: TRBD1
size: -
DNA: TGCGCCAGCAGCTTGGGCCAGGGGGCGACTGAAGCTTTCTTT
CDR3: CASSLGQGATEAFF

V: TRBV18
J: TRBJ2-7
D: -
size: -
DNA: TGTGCCAGCTCACCAGGGGAGGTAGCAGTAAGCTCCTACGAGCAGTACTTC
CDR3: CASSPGEVAVSSYEQYF

V: TRBV7-9
J: TRBJ2-1
D: TRBD2
size: -
DNA: TGTGCCAGCAGCTTAGGGGTTGGGACTAGGGGCAATGAGCAGTTCTTC
CDR3: CASSLGVGTRGNEQFF

V: TRBV18
J: TRBJ1-1
D: -
size: -
DNA: TGTGCCAGCTCACCTGGTTCAGGGGTTCACACTGAAGCTTTCTTT
CDR3: CASSPGSGVHTEAFF

V: TRBV5-1
J: TRBJ2-1
D: TRBD1
size: many
DNA: TGCGCCAGCAGCTTGGGGACAGGGGGCACCTCCTACAATGAGCAGTTCTTC
CDR3: CASSLGTGGTSYNEQFF

V: TRBV2
J: TRBJ2-7
D: TRBD2
size: -
DNA: TGTGCCAGCAGTTCGTACGGGAGGGCCTTCTACGAGCAGTACTTC
CDR3: CASSSYGRAFYEQYF

V: TRBV27
J: TRBJ2-1
D: TRBD2
size: -
DNA: TGTGCCAGCAGTGGAACTAGCGGTTCCTACAATGAGCAGTTCTTC
CDR3: CASSGTSGSYNEQFF

V: TRBV19
J: TRBJ2-3
D: TRBD2
size: -
DNA: TGTGCCAGTAGTGGTCGGACTAGCGGGAGTACAGATACGCAGTATTTT
CDR3: CASSGRTSGSTDTQYF

V: TRBV5-1
J: TRBJ2-7
D: -
size: -
DNA: TGCGCCAGCAGCTTAGGGAGTCCCGCCTCCGAGCAGTACTTC
CDR3: CASSLGSPASEQYF

V: TRBV5-1
J: TRBJ2-3
D: TRBD2
size: -
DNA: TGCGCCAGCGGGACTAGGGGGGCTGCTAGCACAGATACGCAGTATTTT
CDR3: CASGTRGAASTDTQYF

V: TRBV28
J: TRBJ1-2
D: -
size: -
DNA: TGTGCCAGCAGTTTAGTCCAGGGTTATGGCTACACCTTC
CDR3: CASSLVQGYGYTF

V: TRBV6-6
J: TRBJ2-5
D: -
size: few
DNA: TGTGCCAGCAGTTACAGTCAGGCGGGAGAGACCCAGTACTTC
CDR3: CASSYSQAGETQYF

V: TRBV28
J: TRBJ1-2
D: -
size: -
DNA: TGTGCCAGCAGTTCGACAGGTATAGCTAACTATGGCTACACCTTC
CDR3: CASSSTGIANYGYTF

V: TRBV28
J: TRBJ1-2
D: TRBD1
size: -
DNA: TGTGCCAGCAGTATGGCCGGGACAGGGGCATTTTTGGGCTATGGCTACACCTTC
CDR3: CASSMAGTGAFLGYGYTF